Listed here are 26 T cell receptor beta chains from one sample, sequenced in a study of metastatic and nonmetastatic thyroid tumors. From the PCR reads, TCRdb re-called clones with MiXCR. The sample consists of 24,000 or so clones, 13% of them appearing once. Each patient came to thyroid surgery without any prior treatment (of any kind). Sequencing input: blood. Source of these receptors: a female donor with papillary thyroid cancer or a benign thyroid nodule (not recorded which). Some clones in this sample may be carry-over from other donors' samples.

This clone was detected only a few times. The junction differs from germline at one of its ends, possibly a read error. The chain uses TRBV28 and TRBJ1-1; the match to TRBD1 covers 7 bases. The CDR3 loop spans 11 amino acids. Germline values: CDR1 MDHEN, CDR2 SYDVKM. CDR3 bases: TGTGCCAGCAGAATAACAGGGGAAGCTTTATTT. It is translated as CASRITGEALF.

This clone came up once. J is TRBJ1-5 and V is TRBV9, with D unresolved. The CDR3 contains 15 residues. V lost 0 bases, J lost 3 bases, and 10 bases lay in between. The germline V gene encodes CDR1 SGDLS and CDR2 YYNGEE. CDR3 in DNA: TGTGCCAGCAGCGTAGAAGGGAGCCCCAATCAGCCCCAGCATTTT. Translation: CASSVEGSPNQPQHF.

In its sample, this clone was seen many times. The V gene is TRBV4-2, the J gene TRBJ2-7; no clear D. CDR3 length equals 13 residues. With 0 bases removed from V and 7 bases from J, the gap between germline ends came to 10 bases. Germline CDR1 LGHNA, CDR2 YNFKEQ. As DNA, the CDR3 is TGTGCCAGCAGCCAAGAGACTGGGTGGGAGCAGTACTTC. This encodes CASSQETGWEQYF.

The chain is built from TRBV20-1 and TRBJ2-7; D possibly uses TRBD1 or TRBD2 (5 bases each). From germline, CDR1 is DFQATT and CDR2 SNEGSKA (reference sequence). V dropped 0 bases and J dropped 4 bases, with 16 bases sitting between them. The CDR3 is 15 amino acids. This CDR3 is CSARDVGTTDYEQYF. For the CDR3, the DNA is TGCAGTGCTAGAGATGTGGGGACCACAGATTACGAGCAGTACTTC.

This clone showed up many times. This chain links TRBV6-2 or TRBV6-3 with TRBJ2-7; TRBD2 matches 7 bases. The J segment lost 3 bases and the V segment lost 0 bases, leaving 11 bases of the junction unmatched. There are 17 residues in the CDR3. Germline CDR1 reads MNHEY; CDR2 reads SVGEGT. The CDR3 DNA reads TGTGCCAGCAGTTACTCGGGCGAGGAGCGGGGAATCTACGAGCAGTACTTC. Its protein product is CASSYSGEERGIYEQYF.

This clone was seen a handful of times. CDR3 sequence (DNA): TGTGCCAGCAGCTTAGGCTGGCAGGGGGGCAATGAGCAGTTCTTC. As protein: CASSLGWQGGNEQFF. The gene calls are TRBV2 and TRBJ2-1; possibly TRBD1 for D (7 bases). The germline CDR1 and CDR2 sequences are SNHLY and FYNNEI. This CDR3 is 15 amino acids long. V dropped 6 bases and J dropped 6 bases, with 18 bases sitting between them.

This clone was picked up many times. V gene TRBV10-3 combines with J gene TRBJ2-3; 9 bases are shared with TRBD2. Germline V gene lookup returns CDR1 ENHRY and CDR2 SYGVKD. The CDR3 extends over 14 amino acids. V lost 6 bases and J lost 6; bases outside the gene matches: 7. The CDR3 is CAISPSGMGDTQYF. The CDR3 coding sequence is TGTGCCATCAGCCCTAGCGGGATGGGGGATACGCAGTATTTT.

There are many counts of this clone. An end of the junction does not agree with germline; a read error may underlie this. This chain links TRBV6-2 or TRBV6-3 with TRBJ2-3; D uncertain. CDR1 and CDR2 (germline): MNHEY, SVGEGT. The CDR3 is made up of 12 amino acids. The DNA of the CDR3 is TGTGCCAGCAGTTATAGCAAAGATACGCAGTATTTT. It codes for CASSYSKDTQYF.

Turning to this clone: Sequence at one end of the junction differs from germline and may be a read error. This rearrangement joins TRBV6-2 or TRBV6-3 to TRBJ2-1, with 11 bases that match TRBD2. Germline CDR1 and CDR2: MNHEY and SVGEGT. The CDR3 is made up of 15 amino acids. CDR3 protein: CASIYSSSGGNEQFF. The CDR3 DNA follows: TGTGCCAGCATTTACTCTTCTAGCGGGGGGAATGAGCAGTTCTTC.

This clone has at least ten counts. The gene calls are TRBV11-2 and TRBJ2-3; no reliable D call. Trimming shortened V by 3 bases and J by 1 base, and 5 bases separated the two germline ends. Germline loops: CDR1 SGHAT, CDR2 FQNNGV. This CDR3 is built from 13 residues. The CDR3 is CASSLSGTDTQYF. In DNA, the CDR3 is TGTGCCAGCAGCTTGAGTGGCACAGATACGCAGTATTTT.

The table lists this clone with many counts. The V and J genes are TRBV28 and TRBJ1-1; tentative D call: TRBD1 (5 bases). This CDR3 has 12 residues. Trimming removed 2 bases at V and 6 bases at J, with 7 bases between. Germline values: CDR1 MDHEN, CDR2 SYDVKM. The CDR3 spells CASSLGAPEAFF. CDR3 DNA sequence: TGTGCCAGCAGTTTAGGGGCCCCTGAAGCTTTCTTT.

This clone was observed many times. This chain connects TRBV28 to TRBJ1-2; D gene uncertain. Trimming took off 11 bases at V and 7 bases at J, with 11 bases between the two ends. The CDR3 has 10 amino acids. Germline V CDR1 and CDR2: MDHEN, SYDVKM. The CDR3 spells CAVGLSGYTF. The CDR3 nucleotides read TGTGCCGTAGGACTATCTGGCTACACCTTC.

The chain combines TRBV11-1 with TRBJ1-5; the D gene is possibly TRBD1 (6 bases). V was cut by 3 bases and J by 4 bases, with 7 bases left in between. In germline, CDR1 is SGHAT, CDR2 FQDESV (reference sequence). This CDR3 contains 13 residues. The CDR3 protein is CASSLDRNQPQHF. The CDR3 DNA reads TGTGCCAGCAGCTTGGACAGAAATCAGCCCCAGCATTTT.

The sample holds many counts of this clone. A much larger clone lies a single base off, so this may be a read error. V usage is TRBV5-5 and J usage is TRBJ1-1, with 9 bases that match TRBD1. The CDR3 is 14 amino acids. CDR1 and CDR2 from the germline V gene are SGHKS and YYEKEE (reference sequence). The CDR3 loop reads CASSPTGGRTGAFF. As DNA, the CDR3 is TGTGCCAGCAGCCCAACAGGGGGCCGGACTGGAGCTTTCTTT.

V usage is TRBV30 and J usage is TRBJ2-4; either TRBD1 or TRBD2 may supply D (6 bases each). Per germline, CDR1 GTSNPN and CDR2 SVGIG (reference sequence). V gave up 0 bases and J gave up 1 base, with 16 bases separating them. The CDR3 has 17 amino acids. The CDR3 loop is CAWSVGGWGLAKNIQYF. CDR3 nucleotide sequence: TGTGCCTGGAGTGTAGGAGGGTGGGGGCTCGCCAAAAACATTCAGTACTTC.

This clone was seen many times. The identical CDR3 is also encoded by other nucleotide sequences in the sample. This sequence joins TRBV5-1 and TRBJ2-5, with 16 bases identical to TRBD2. The CDR3 totals 17 residues. The germline gives CDR1 SGHRS, CDR2 YFSETQ. V shed 4 bases, J shed 4 bases, and the junction held 7 bases outside the gene matches. The CDR3 reads CASSPGTSGRAGETQYF. The CDR3 nucleotides read TGCGCCAGCAGCCCCGGGACTAGCGGGAGGGCCGGAGAGACCCAGTACTTC.

At least ten counts were recorded for this clone. The gene calls are TRBV4-1 and TRBJ1-1; a weak D match, TRBD1 (5 bases). V lost 4 bases to trimming and J lost 0 bases, with 9 bases between them. The germline V gene encodes CDR1 MGHRA and CDR2 YSYEKL. The CDR3 runs to 14 residues. CDR3 residues: CASSLRGMNTEAFF. In DNA, the CDR3 is TGCGCCAGCAGCCTGCGGGGCATGAACACTGAAGCTTTCTTT.

At least ten counts were recorded for this clone. The rearrangement uses TRBV7-8 and TRBJ1-5; 11 bases align to TRBD1. The germline CDR1 and CDR2 sequences are SGHVS and FQNEAQ. The CDR3 has 18 residues. J was trimmed by 5 bases and V by 3 bases; bases with no gene match: 12. The DNA of the CDR3 is TGTGCCAGCAGCTTTGCCGGACAGGGGGCTAATCCGTATCAGCCCCAGCATTTT. It is translated as CASSFAGQGANPYQPQHF.

There are many counts of this clone. A single base separates this from a much larger clone, so it may be a read error. This chain joins TRBV19 and TRBJ2-1; maybe TRBD1 (6 bases). The germline V and J ends were trimmed by 10 bases and 5 bases, with 18 bases remaining between them. This CDR3 region has 14 residues. Germline CDR1 reads LNHDA; CDR2 reads SQIVND (reference sequence). The CDR3 coding sequence is TGTGCCACGAGGGCAGGGGCGATCGACAATGAGCAGTTCTTC. The encoded protein is CATRAGAIDNEQFF.

The table lists this clone with many counts. The CDR3 reads CASSSTHRTGPGTGELFF. The CDR3 DNA sequence: TGTGCCAGCAGCTCTACCCACAGGACAGGGCCTGGCACCGGGGAGCTGTTTTTT. This chain connects TRBV7-6 to TRBJ2-2; TRBD1 aligns across 8 bases. The V and J ends lost 4 bases and 4 bases, in that order; junction bases with no gene match: 14. Germline V gene data show CDR1 as SGHVS and CDR2 as FNYEAQ. The CDR3 totals 18 residues.

This clone was counted ten times or more. The V call is TRBV6-1, the J call TRBJ2-1; 12 positions agree with TRBD1. J was trimmed by 9 bases and V by 10 bases; bases with no gene match: 7. CDR1 and CDR2 (germline): MNHNS, SASEGT. The CDR3 contains 13 residues. The CDR3 loop is CATRGTGGSEQFF. For the CDR3, the DNA is TGTGCCACGCGGGGGACAGGGGGCAGTGAGCAGTTCTTC.

Note on this clone: A much larger clone sits a single nucleotide away, making a read error possible. The chain's CDR3 is CASSPTSVDEQLF. CDR3 nucleotide sequence: TGTGCCAGCAGCCCAACTAGCGTTGATGAGCAGCTCTTC. The chain combines TRBV7-9 with TRBJ2-1; 7 bases map to TRBD2. This CDR3 contains 13 residues. CDR1 SEHNR and CDR2 FQNEAQ come from the germline V gene (reference sequence).

There are many counts of this clone. Given a much more abundant clone one base away, this may be a read error. V and J are TRBV27 and TRBJ1-2, with 11 bases identical to TRBD1. CDR3 length equals 14 residues. Trimming took 5 bases from V and 4 from J; bases not matched to a gene: 3. CDR1 and CDR2 (germline): MNHEY, SMNVEV (reference sequence). Written as DNA, the CDR3 is TGTGCCAGCAGTCGGGACAGGGGGAGCTATGGCTACACCTTC. Translating gives CASSRDRGSYGYTF.

This clone was observed many times. An end of the junction does not agree with germline; a read error may underlie this. The J gene is TRBJ2-2, the V gene TRBV19; D not certain. This CDR3 is 13 amino acids long. Looked up from germline, CDR1 is LNHDA and CDR2 is SQIVND (reference sequence). As DNA, the CDR3 is TGTGCCAGTAGCTTCACCAACAGCGGGGAGCTGTTTTTT. This encodes CASSFTNSGELFF.

This clone showed up many times. The chain combines TRBV9 with TRBJ2-3; 7 bases fit TRBD2. Per germline, CDR1 SGDLS and CDR2 YYNGEE. The CDR3 contains 16 residues. V shed 1 base, J shed 6 bases, and the junction held 11 bases outside the gene matches. CDR3 in amino acids: CASSVSPRGGGDTQYF. CDR3 nucleotides: TGTGCCAGCAGCGTATCCCCTCGCGGGGGAGGGGATACGCAGTATTTT.

V is TRBV20-1 and J is TRBJ2-7; no clear D gene. Trimming left V 7 bases short and J 4 bases short, with 20 bases between. The CDR3 has 14 residues. The germline CDR1 and CDR2 sequences are DFQATT and SNEGSKA (reference sequence). CDR3 in DNA: TGCAGTGGTCGCGATCCGGCTACTGGTTACGAGCAGTACTTC. Protein sequence: CSGRDPATGYEQYF.